This entry describes one T cell receptor (beta chain). Its specificity is unknown. These data belong to a study of somatic mutations in cytotoxic T cells in rheumatoid arthritis. Study results and caveats: CD8+ clonality rose with age in rheumatoid arthritis patients, not healthy controls. A single CD8+ clone exceeded 20% of CD8+ cells in about an eighth of the roughly 60 patients. Statistically, CD8+ T-cell clonality was not significantly distinct between individuals with rheumatoid arthritis and age-matched healthy controls.

CDR1 is SGHVS and CDR2 is FQNEAQ in the germline V gene. This CDR3 contains 14 residues. Trimming took off 3 bases at V and 2 bases at J, with 10 bases between the two ends. The protocol was immunoSEQ multiplex PCR, while the TCRdb copy is restricted to in-frame clones and leaves out a portion. This table has 20,000 to 25,000 clones, approximately 84% appearing once. Sample: CD8+ T cells sorted from blood. This sequence joins TRBV7-8 and TRBJ2-5; no firm D call. The sequence was collected from an adult with rheumatoid arthritis. In nucleotides, the CDR3 is TGTGCCAGCAGCTTCGGCGGACCACAAGAGACCCAGTACTTC. This sequence encodes CASSFGGPQETQYF.